The TCR beta chain described here comes from a study of T cell changes during pregnancy in multiple sclerosis. The CDR3 sequence is 11 residues long. Germline V gene sequence: CDR1 SEHNR, CDR2 FQNEAQ (reference sequence). Between the trimmed V and J ends, which lost 8 bases and 1 base, there was a span of 5 bases. Libraries were prepared by immunoSEQ multiplex PCR; TCRdb keeps only in-frame clonotypes and omits some of them. The data hold over 45,000 clones, with roughly 94% observed a single time. The rearrangement links TRBV7-9 to TRBJ1-1; no definite D call. The TCR comes from a female donor with multiple sclerosis, enrolled in a pregnancy study. This specimen was CD4+ T cells from peripheral blood mononuclear cells, taken in the second trimester of pregnancy. The CDR3 nucleotides are TGTGCCAGCCATAGGAACACTGAAGCTTTCTTT. Its translation: CASHRNTEAFF. Drawing the rest from reference TRBV7-9 and TRBJ1-1, the complete variable domain is DTGVSQNPRHKITKRGQNVTFRCDPISEHNRLYWYRQTLGQGPEFLTYFQNEAQLEKSRLLSDRFSAERPKGSFSTLEIQRTEQGDSAMYLCASHRNTEAFFGQGTRLTVV.